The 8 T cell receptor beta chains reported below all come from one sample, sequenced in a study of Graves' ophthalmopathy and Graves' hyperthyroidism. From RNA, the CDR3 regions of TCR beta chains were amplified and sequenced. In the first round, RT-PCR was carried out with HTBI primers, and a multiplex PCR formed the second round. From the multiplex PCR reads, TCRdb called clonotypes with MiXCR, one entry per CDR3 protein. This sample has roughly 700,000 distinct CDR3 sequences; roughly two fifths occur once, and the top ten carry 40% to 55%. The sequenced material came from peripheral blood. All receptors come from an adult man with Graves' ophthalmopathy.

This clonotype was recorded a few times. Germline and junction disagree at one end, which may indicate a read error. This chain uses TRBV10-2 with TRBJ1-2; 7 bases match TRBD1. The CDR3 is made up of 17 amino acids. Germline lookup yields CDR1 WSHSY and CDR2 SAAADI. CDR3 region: CASTPGGTGAAYYGYTF. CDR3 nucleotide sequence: TGTGCCAGCACTCCGGGGGGAACAGGGGCCGCTTACTATGGCTACACCTTC.

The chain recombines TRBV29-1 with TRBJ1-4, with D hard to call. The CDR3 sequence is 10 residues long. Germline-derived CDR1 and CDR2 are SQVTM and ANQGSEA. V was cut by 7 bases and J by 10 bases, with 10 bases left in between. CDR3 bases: TGCAGCGAGCGTGAAGGAAAACTGTTTTTT. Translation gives CSEREGKLFF.

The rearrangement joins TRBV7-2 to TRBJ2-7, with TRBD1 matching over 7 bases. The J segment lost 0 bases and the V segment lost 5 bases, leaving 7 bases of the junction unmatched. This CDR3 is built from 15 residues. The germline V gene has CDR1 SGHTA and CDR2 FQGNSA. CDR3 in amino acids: CASSPWTGDSYEQYF. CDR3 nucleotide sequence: TGTGCCAGCAGCCCTTGGACAGGTGACTCCTACGAGCAGTACTTC.

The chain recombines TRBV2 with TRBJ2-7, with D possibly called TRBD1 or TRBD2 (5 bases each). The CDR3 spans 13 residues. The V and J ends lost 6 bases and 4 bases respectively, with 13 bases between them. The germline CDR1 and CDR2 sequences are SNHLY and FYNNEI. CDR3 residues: CASRGTFRYEQYF. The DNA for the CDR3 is TGTGCCAGCAGGGGGACCTTCAGGTACGAGCAGTACTTC.

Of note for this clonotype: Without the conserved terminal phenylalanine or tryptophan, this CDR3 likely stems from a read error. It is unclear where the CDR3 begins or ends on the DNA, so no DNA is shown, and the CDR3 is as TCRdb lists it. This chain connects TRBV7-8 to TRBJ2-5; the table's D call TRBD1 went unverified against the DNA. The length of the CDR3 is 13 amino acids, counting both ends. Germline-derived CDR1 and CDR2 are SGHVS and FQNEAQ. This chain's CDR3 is CASSLFKPDRESV.

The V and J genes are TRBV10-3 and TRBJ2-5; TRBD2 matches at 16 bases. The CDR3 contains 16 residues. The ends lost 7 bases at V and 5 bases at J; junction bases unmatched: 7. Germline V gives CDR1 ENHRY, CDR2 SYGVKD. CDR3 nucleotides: TGTGCCATCAACAGGGGACTAGCGGGAGGGCCGGAGACCCAGTACTTC. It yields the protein CAINRGLAGGPETQYF.

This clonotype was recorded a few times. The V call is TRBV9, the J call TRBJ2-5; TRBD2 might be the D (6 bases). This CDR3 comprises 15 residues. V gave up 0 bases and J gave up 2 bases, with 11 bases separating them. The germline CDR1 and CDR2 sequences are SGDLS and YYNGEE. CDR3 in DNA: TGTGCCAGCAGCGTAGGTGGGAGGCTTCAAGAGACCCAGTACTTC. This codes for CASSVGGRLQETQYF.

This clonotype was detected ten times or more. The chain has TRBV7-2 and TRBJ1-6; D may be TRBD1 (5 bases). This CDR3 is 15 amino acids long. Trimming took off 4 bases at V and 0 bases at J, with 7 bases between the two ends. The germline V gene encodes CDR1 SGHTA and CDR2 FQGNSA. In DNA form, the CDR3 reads TGTGCCAGCAGCTCCGACAGCTCCTATAATTCACCCCTCCACTTT. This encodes CASSSDSSYNSPLHF.